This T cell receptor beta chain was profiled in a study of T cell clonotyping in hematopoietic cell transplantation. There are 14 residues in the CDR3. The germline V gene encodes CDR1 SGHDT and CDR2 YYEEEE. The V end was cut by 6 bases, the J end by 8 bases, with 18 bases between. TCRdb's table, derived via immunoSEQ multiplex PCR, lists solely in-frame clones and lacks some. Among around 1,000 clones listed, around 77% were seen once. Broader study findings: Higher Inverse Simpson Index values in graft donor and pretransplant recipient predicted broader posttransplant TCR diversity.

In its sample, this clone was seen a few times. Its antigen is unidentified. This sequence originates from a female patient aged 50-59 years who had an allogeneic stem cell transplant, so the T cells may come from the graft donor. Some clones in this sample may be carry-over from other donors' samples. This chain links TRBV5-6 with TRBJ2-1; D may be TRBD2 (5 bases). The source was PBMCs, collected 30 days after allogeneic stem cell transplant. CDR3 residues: CASNPWGERDEQFF. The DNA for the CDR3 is TGTGCCAGCAACCCCTGGGGAGAGCGAGATGAGCAGTTCTTC. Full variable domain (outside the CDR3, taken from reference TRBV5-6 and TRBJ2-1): DAGVTQSPTHLIKTRGQQVTLRCSPKSGHDTVSWYQQALGQGPQFIFQYYEEEERQRGNFPDRFSGHQFPNYSSELNVNALLLGDSALYLCASNPWGERDEQFFGPGTRLTVL.